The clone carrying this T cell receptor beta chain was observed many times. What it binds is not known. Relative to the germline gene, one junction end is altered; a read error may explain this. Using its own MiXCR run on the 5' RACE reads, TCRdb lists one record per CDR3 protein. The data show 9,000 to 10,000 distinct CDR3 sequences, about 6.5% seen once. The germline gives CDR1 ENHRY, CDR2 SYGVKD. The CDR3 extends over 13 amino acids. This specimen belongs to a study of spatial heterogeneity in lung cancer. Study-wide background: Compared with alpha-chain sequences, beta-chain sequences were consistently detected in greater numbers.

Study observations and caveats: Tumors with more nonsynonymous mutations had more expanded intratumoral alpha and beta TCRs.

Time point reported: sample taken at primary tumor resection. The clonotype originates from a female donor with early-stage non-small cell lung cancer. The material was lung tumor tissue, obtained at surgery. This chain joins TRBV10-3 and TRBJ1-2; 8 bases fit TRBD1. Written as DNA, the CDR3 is TGTGCCATCAGCCAGGGGGCTAATTATGGCTACACCTTC. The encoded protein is CAISQGANYGYTF.